This T cell receptor beta chain was sequenced during a study of blood T cell repertoires in COVID-19. The CDR3 runs to 13 residues. Germline CDR1 and CDR2: SGHKS and YYEKEE (reference sequence). Deletions cut 5 bases from V and 5 bases from J, with 14 bases between. Repertoires were generated with immunoSEQ multiplex PCR, while TCRdb's copy carries only in-frame clones and drops some. Among 260,000 or so clones listed, approximately 85% were seen once. This rearrangement joins TRBV5-5 to TRBJ2-7, with a possible D match to TRBD2 (6 bases). Sequenced material: peripheral blood. This sequence originates from a man younger than 35 with active or convalescent COVID-19. DNA for the CDR3: TGTGCCAGCAGTATTGGGGGGTCCAACGAGCAGTACTTC. It specifies CASSIGGSNEQYF.